This T cell receptor beta chain was identified in a study of monozygotic twins with inflammatory bowel disease. TCRdb reprocessed the 5' RACE reads; each CDR3 protein has one entry and no DNA is given. In total, the table holds about 160,000 distinct CDR3 sequences. Germline CDR1 is MDHEN and CDR2 is SYDVKM. The CDR3 runs to 14 residues. Sequencing was carried out using blood. V gene TRBV28 combines with J gene TRBJ1-2. This receptor was obtained from a human donor with ulcerative colitis or Crohn's disease, or a healthy co-twin of an affected twin (not recorded which). The CDR3 is CASRTFTVGYGYTF.